Listed below are T cell receptor beta chains from one sample, sequenced in a study of T cell changes during pregnancy in multiple sclerosis. Assay used: immunoSEQ multiplex PCR; TCRdb lists only in-frame clones, some missing. The profile covers some 100,000 clones, with around 93% appearing a single time and approximately 0.88% taken by the ten largest. The sequences come from peripheral blood, collected before pregnancy. The source of these receptors is a female donor with multiple sclerosis, enrolled in a pregnancy study. The CDR3 runs from the conserved cysteine through the conserved F or W. D genes are given only for firm matches. Not all rows give a size; the values are once, few, many and, for expanded clones, a class.

V gene	J gene	D gene	clone size	CDR3 DNA	CDR3 protein
TRBV7-6	TRBJ2-5	TRBD2	NA	TGTGCCAGCAGCTTAAGGCCCCTAGCGGGAGGGCCTGGGGAGACCCAGTACTTC	CASSLRPLAGGPGETQYF
TRBV6-1	TRBJ1-3	TRBD1	NA	TGTGCCAGCAGTGAAGGGACAGGGGGAAACACCATATATTTT	CASSEGTGGNTIYF
TRBV2	TRBJ2-7	NA	NA	TGTGCCAGCACCCCGCGGGACCGACGCTACGAGCAGTACTTC	CASTPRDRRYEQYF
TRBV7-3	TRBJ2-5	TRBD2	NA	TGTGCCAGCAGCGCAGGAGCGGGAGCGGGGCAAGAGACCCAGTACTTC	CASSAGAGAGQETQYF
TRBV19	TRBJ1-1	TRBD1	NA	TGTGCCAGCAGAGACAGGGGGAACACTGAAGCTTTCTTT	CASRDRGNTEAFF
TRBV4-1	TRBJ2-3	TRBD2	NA	TGCGCCAGCAGCCAAGTAAGCGGGATGAGTACAGATACGCAGTATTTT	CASSQVSGMSTDTQYF
TRBV4-1	TRBJ2-3	NA	NA	TGCGCCAGTCAAACAGGGCTAGGAAACACAGATACGCAGTATTTT	CASQTGLGNTDTQYF
TRBV28	TRBJ1-3	NA	NA	TGTGCCAGCAGTTTGGACAGCTCTGGAAACACCATATATTTT	CASSLDSSGNTIYF
TRBV5-6	TRBJ2-2	TRBD2	NA	TGTGCCAGCAGTTCACTAGCGGGAATCGGGGAGCTGTTTTTT	CASSSLAGIGELFF
TRBV2	TRBJ2-7	NA	NA	TGTGCCAGCAGTGAGGGAGGGGGAACCTACGAGCAGTACTTC	CASSEGGGTYEQYF
TRBV7-6	TRBJ1-1	NA	NA	TGTGCCAGCAGTCCGCCAGCGGGGGTTGAAGCTTTCTTT	CASSPPAGVEAFF
TRBV2	TRBJ2-2	TRBD2	NA	TGTGCCAGTAGACTAGCAGCAAACACCGGGGAGCTGTTTTTT	CASRLAANTGELFF
TRBV6-4	TRBJ1-1	NA	NA	TGTGCCAGCAGTGCCCTTCCGGACACTGAAGCTTTCTTT	CASSALPDTEAFF
TRBV6-1	TRBJ2-3	NA	NA	TGTGCCAGCAGACTGTTCGGGAGTGACACAGATACGCAGTATTTT	CASRLFGSDTDTQYF
TRBV4-1	TRBJ2-2	TRBD2	NA	TGCGCCAGCAGCCACTACACCCTGACTAGCGGGAGTAACACCGGGGAGCTGTTTTTT	CASSHYTLTSGSNTGELFF
TRBV11-2	TRBJ2-1	NA	NA	TGTGCCAGCAGCTTAGGACTAGTCTCCTACAATGAGCAGTTCTTC	CASSLGLVSYNEQFF
TRBV7-9	TRBJ2-7	NA	NA	TGTGCCAGCGTGGCAAACTACGAGCAGTACTTC	CASVANYEQYF
TRBV7-9	TRBJ2-3	NA	NA	TGTGCCAGCAGCTTAGGTGTTAGGGGAGATACGCAGTATTTT	CASSLGVRGDTQYF
TRBV12-5	TRBJ2-7	NA	many	TGTGCTAGTGGTTTGACCGAGAACGAGCAGTACTTC	CASGLTENEQYF
TRBV11-2	TRBJ2-2	TRBD2	NA	TGTGCCAGCAGCCCGCCCGGACTAGAGAACACCGGGGAGCTGTTTTTT	CASSPPGLENTGELFF
TRBV10-1	TRBJ2-4	NA	NA	TGCGCCAGCAGTGGCTATCCCAAAAACATTCAGTACTTC	CASSGYPKNIQYF
TRBV4-1	TRBJ2-2	TRBD2	NA	TGCGCCAGCAGCCATGCTCCGATGACTAGCGGGAGTGACACCGGGGAGCTGTTTTTT	CASSHAPMTSGSDTGELFF
TRBV5-1	TRBJ2-1	TRBD2	NA	TGCGCCAGCAGCTTGGCCGGCCTAGCGGGAGGGACGAGCTCCTACAATGAGCAGTTCTTC	CASSLAGLAGGTSSYNEQFF
TRBV10-1	TRBJ2-2	NA	NA	TGCGCCAGCAGTGAGTCATCGAGTACCGGCACCGGGGAGCTGTTTTTT	CASSESSSTGTGELFF